Below are 25 T cell receptor beta chains sequenced from a single sample in a study of blood T cells in healthy people across ages (dated by TCRdb to about 2015). The method behind the library was 5' RACE. The sequencer was an Illumina HiSeq 2500. The second PCR ran for about 6 to 12 cycles and used a J-beta primer mix along with a sample-barcoded 5' primer. TCRdb reanalyzed the raw reads on its own, using fastp at Q25 for trimming and MiXCR for clone calling, and kept in-frame beta chains. A single entry per CDR3 protein holds the most common genes and DNA from its merged rows. The sample has around 800,000 distinct CDR3 sequences on record, more than 35% of them singletons. About a sixth of the sample is in the top ten clones. The specimen was blood. These receptors all come from an elderly man in good health.

Ten or more counts support this clonotype. The chain has TRBV4-3 and TRBJ2-7; D not resolved. Germline-derived CDR1 and CDR2 are LGHNA and YSLEER. V dropped 1 base and J dropped 5 bases, with 12 bases sitting between them. The CDR3 extends over 14 amino acids. CDR3 loop: CASSQALSTHEQYF. For the CDR3, the DNA is TGCGCCAGCAGCCAAGCTCTATCGACCCACGAGCAGTACTTC.

DNA for the CDR3: TGTGCCAGCAGTTTAGGGGGCGCGGGGGGGCTTGAGCAGTACTTC. Translation: CASSLGGAGGLEQYF. The chain links TRBV12-3 or TRBV12-4 to TRBJ2-5; 9 bases match TRBD2. There are 15 residues in the CDR3. With V trimmed by 1 base and J by 11 bases, 11 bases remained unmatched.

The chain has TRBV9 and TRBJ2-7, with D perhaps assigned TRBD1 or TRBD2 (5 bases each). The CDR3 consists of 16 residues. V was pared by 3 bases and J by 5 bases, with 21 bases between. The germline CDR1 and CDR2 sequences are SGDLS and YYNGEE. CDR3 loop: CASSARQREGRDEQYF. CDR3 DNA: TGTGCCAGCAGCGCACGACAGAGGGAAGGGCGTGACGAGCAGTACTTC.

This clonotype was found once. The chain is built from TRBV28 and TRBJ2-1; the D gene is possibly TRBD1 (5 bases). Trimming cost V 5 bases and J 2 bases, with 13 bases left between them. Per germline, CDR1 MDHEN and CDR2 SYDVKM. This CDR3 region has 15 residues. This CDR3 reads CASSTGDLTYNEQFF. The CDR3 DNA reads as TGTGCCAGCAGTACAGGCGACTTAACCTACAATGAGCAGTTCTTC.

Details on this clonotype: A read error may explain this, as a much larger clone is one base away. The V gene is TRBV9, the J gene TRBJ2-5, with 7 bases matching TRBD2. CDR1 is SGDLS, CDR2 YYNGEE, per germline. The V and J ends lost 4 bases and 11 bases, in that order; junction bases with no gene match: 17. The CDR3 is 15 residues long. CDR3 protein: CASSLGLLQRDEQYF. In DNA form, the CDR3 reads TGTGCCAGCAGCTTGGGACTACTCCAACGGGATGAGCAGTACTTC.

This clonotype appeared a few times. This rearrangement joins TRBV7-9 to TRBJ2-6; 11 bases match TRBD1. Germline values: CDR1 SEHNR, CDR2 FQNEAQ (reference sequence). CDR3 size: 17 residues. Trimming at V came to 5 bases and at J to 2 bases, leaving 5 bases not matched to a gene. CDR3 region: CASSPRTGGAGANVLTF. CDR3 coding DNA: TGTGCCAGCAGCCCCCGGACAGGGGGCGCTGGGGCCAACGTCCTGACTTTC.

The genes are TRBV20-1 and TRBJ1-6; 10 positions match TRBD1. CDR1 is DFQATT, CDR2 SNEGSKA, per germline (reference sequence). Unmatched junction bases numbered 9, after V lost 3 bases and J lost 10 bases. The CDR3 totals 15 residues. The CDR3 region is CSARGRDRGKSPLHF. Written as DNA, the CDR3 is TGCAGTGCTAGGGGACGGGACAGGGGTAAATCACCCCTCCACTTT.

This clonotype was seen repeatedly, ten times or more. V usage is TRBV25-1 and J usage is TRBJ2-6; 10 bases fit TRBD1. This CDR3 has 18 amino acids. After removal of 4 bases from V and 1 base from J, the junction contained 7 bases not matched to a gene. Germline assignment: CDR1 MGHDK and CDR2 SYGVNS. The CDR3 is CASSALGQGGSGANVLTF. DNA of the CDR3: TGTGCCAGCAGTGCCCTCGGACAGGGGGGATCTGGGGCCAACGTCCTGACTTTC.

This sequence joins TRBV6-2 or TRBV6-3 and TRBJ2-3, with D unresolved. The CDR3 loop spans 15 amino acids. CDR1 and CDR2 from the germline V gene are MNHEY and SVGEGT. V was pared by 7 bases and J by 1 base, with 15 bases between. The CDR3 bases are TGTGCCAGCATTTCCCCGTCCCTCGGCACAGATACGCAGTATTTT. Translated: CASISPSLGTDTQYF.

CDR3 loop: CASSYGLGQDPNTEAFF. In DNA, the CDR3 is TGTGCCAGCAGTTACGGACTGGGACAGGATCCGAACACTGAAGCTTTCTTT. V and J are TRBV6-2 or TRBV6-3 and TRBJ1-1; 8 bases are a match to TRBD1. The CDR3 is made up of 17 amino acids. Trimming removed 2 bases from V and 1 base from J; junction bases left unmatched: 9. CDR1 and CDR2 (germline): MNHEY, SVGEGT.

For the CDR3, the DNA is TGTGCCAGCAGTGCGGAGACAGGGACCGGGGAGCTGTTTTTT. Translation: CASSAETGTGELFF. The chain employs TRBV2 and TRBJ2-2; 7 bases are a match to TRBD1. This CDR3 comprises 14 residues. Germline assignment: CDR1 SNHLY and CDR2 FYNNEI. Unmatched junction bases numbered 4, after V lost 4 bases and J lost 5 bases.

The chain has TRBV20-1 and TRBJ2-3; D gene ambiguous. The germline CDR1 and CDR2 sequences are DFQATT and SNEGSKA (reference sequence). Trimming left V 3 bases short and J 4 bases short, with 17 bases between. CDR3 length: 15 amino acids. Here the CDR3 reads CSASSKGLRADTQYF. As DNA, the CDR3 is TGCAGTGCTAGTAGCAAGGGTTTAAGGGCAGATACGCAGTATTTT.

The chain uses TRBV2 and TRBJ1-4; no reliable D call. V lost 2 bases and J lost 3, with 13 bases in between. CDR3 size: 16 residues. Germline loops: CDR1 SNHLY, CDR2 FYNNEI. CDR3 DNA sequence: TGTGCCAGCAGTGAATGGCTCGGGCCGGCTAATGAAAAACTGTTTTTT. Translation: CASSEWLGPANEKLFF.

This clonotype was detected many times. The chain is built from TRBV9 and TRBJ2-3, with 9 nucleotides matching TRBD2. The CDR3 has 19 amino acids. The germline gives CDR1 SGDLS, CDR2 YYNGEE. V gave up 4 bases and J gave up 2 bases; unmatched junction bases: 17. The DNA of the CDR3 is TGTGCCAGCAGCACCTCACCCCGTGGGCTAGCGGGACCCACAGATACGCAGTATTTT. Residues: CASSTSPRGLAGPTDTQYF.

The chain employs TRBV20-1 and TRBJ2-5, with D perhaps matching TRBD1 (6 bases). This CDR3 has 11 residues. V was trimmed by 5 bases and J by 11 bases, leaving 15 bases between them. The germline CDR1 and CDR2 sequences are DFQATT and SNEGSKA (reference sequence). This CDR3 is CSASKTGQQYF. CDR3 nucleotide sequence: TGCAGTGCTTCCAAGACAGGTCAGCAGTACTTC.

The chain combines TRBV10-3 with TRBJ2-2; 7 nucleotides match TRBD2. The CDR3 sequence is 16 residues long. The V gene's germline CDR1 is ENHRY and CDR2 SYGVKD. The trim removed 4 bases at V and 6 bases at J, leaving 11 bases unmatched. CDR3 coding DNA: TGTGCCATCAGTGGAGCGGCGGGAGAGGGCTCCGGGGAGCTGTTTTTT. This codes for CAISGAAGEGSGELFF.

J is TRBJ2-1 and V is TRBV7-9; 11 positions agree with TRBD2. The CDR3 sequence is 17 residues long. V gave up 1 base and J gave up 3 bases; unmatched junction bases: 5. Germline CDR1 SEHNR, CDR2 FQNEAQ (reference sequence). The CDR3 is CASSLVPSGRSYNEQFF. CDR3 nucleotides: TGTGCCAGCAGCTTAGTTCCTAGCGGGAGGAGCTACAATGAGCAGTTCTTC.

The sample holds one count of this clonotype. The chain carries TRBV4-3 and TRBJ1-1; the D is unclear. The CDR3 is made up of 13 amino acids. The germline V and J ends were trimmed by 0 bases and 4 bases, with 6 bases remaining between them. The germline V gene has CDR1 LGHNA and CDR2 YSLEER. The CDR3 loop reads CASSQDRTTEAFF. CDR3 in DNA: TGCGCCAGCAGCCAAGATCGGACCACTGAAGCTTTCTTT.

V usage is TRBV20-1 and J usage is TRBJ2-1, with TRBD2 identical over 10 bases. The CDR3 loop spans 15 amino acids. J lost 5 bases, V lost 3 bases, and 7 bases had no gene match. Germline loops: CDR1 DFQATT, CDR2 SNEGSKA (reference sequence). The CDR3 region is CSASTSGVGHNEQFF. The CDR3 DNA is TGCAGTGCTAGCACTAGCGGGGTGGGTCACAATGAGCAGTTCTTC.

The chain couples TRBV7-2 to TRBJ2-3; 7 bases map to TRBD1. Unmatched junction bases numbered 4, after V lost 2 bases and J lost 2 bases. This CDR3 is built from 15 residues. CDR1 and CDR2 (germline): SGHTA, FQGNSA. CDR3 sequence reads: CASSLRGQDTDTQYF. CDR3 DNA: TGTGCCAGCAGCTTAAGGGGGCAGGACACAGATACGCAGTATTTT.

This clonotype was counted between two and nine times. V usage is TRBV20-1 and J usage is TRBJ1-2; no definite D call. Germline V gives CDR1 DFQATT, CDR2 SNEGSKA (reference sequence). There are 12 residues in the CDR3. V dropped 0 bases and J dropped 2 bases, with 4 bases sitting between them. As DNA, the CDR3 is TGCAGTGCTAGAGATATCAACTATGGCTACACCTTC. This sequence encodes CSARDINYGYTF.

V is TRBV5-1 and J is TRBJ2-2; TRBD1 matches 7 bases. This CDR3 contains 16 residues. Trimming at V came to 4 bases and at J to 5 bases, leaving 11 bases not matched to a gene. Germline assignment: CDR1 SGHRS and CDR2 YFSETQ. CDR3 sequence (DNA): TGCGCCAGCAGCCCCCTAACAGGGGTGGGGACCGGGGAGCTGTTTTTT. It encodes CASSPLTGVGTGELFF.

This rearrangement joins TRBV12-3 or TRBV12-4 to TRBJ2-3; the D gene could be TRBD1 or TRBD2 (6 bases each). Trimming left V 2 bases short and J 3 bases short, with 15 bases between. The CDR3 contains 16 residues. The CDR3 loop is CASSLSDRGHTDTQYF. The DNA of the CDR3 is TGTGCCAGCAGTTTATCAGACCGGGGGCATACAGATACGCAGTATTTT.

The rearrangement joins TRBV11-1 to TRBJ2-5; TRBD1 matches at 9 bases. This CDR3 is 15 amino acids long. Germline V lookup: CDR1 SGHAT, CDR2 FQDESV (reference sequence). The trim removed 3 bases at V and 11 bases at J, leaving 13 bases unmatched. The CDR3 nucleotides read TGTGCCAGCAGCTTGGGACAGGGCCTTCGCAATGAGCAGTACTTC. This encodes CASSLGQGLRNEQYF.

This clonotype was counted a few times. This rearrangement joins TRBV29-1 to TRBJ1-1, with D uncertain. This CDR3 contains 12 residues. CDR1 SQVTM and CDR2 ANQGSEA come from the germline V gene. V shed 7 bases and J shed 5 bases, with 14 bases lying between them. The CDR3: CSAGTRGTEAFF. In nucleotides, the CDR3 is TGCAGCGCCGGCACCCGAGGAACTGAAGCTTTCTTT.